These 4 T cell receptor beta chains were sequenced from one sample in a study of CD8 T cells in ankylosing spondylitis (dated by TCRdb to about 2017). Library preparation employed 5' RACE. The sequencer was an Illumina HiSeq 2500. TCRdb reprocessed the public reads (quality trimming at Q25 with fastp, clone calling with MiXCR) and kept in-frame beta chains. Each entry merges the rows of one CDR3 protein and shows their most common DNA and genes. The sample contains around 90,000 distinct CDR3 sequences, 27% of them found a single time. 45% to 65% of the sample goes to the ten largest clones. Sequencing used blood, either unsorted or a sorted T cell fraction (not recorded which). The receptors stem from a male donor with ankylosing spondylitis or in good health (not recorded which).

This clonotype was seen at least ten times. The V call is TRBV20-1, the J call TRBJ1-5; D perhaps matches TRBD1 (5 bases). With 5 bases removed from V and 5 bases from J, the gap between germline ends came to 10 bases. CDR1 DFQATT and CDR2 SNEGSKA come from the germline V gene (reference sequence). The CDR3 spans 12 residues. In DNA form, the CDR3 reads TGCAGTGCTGGGACCGGGGATCAGCCCCAGCATTTT. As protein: CSAGTGDQPQHF.

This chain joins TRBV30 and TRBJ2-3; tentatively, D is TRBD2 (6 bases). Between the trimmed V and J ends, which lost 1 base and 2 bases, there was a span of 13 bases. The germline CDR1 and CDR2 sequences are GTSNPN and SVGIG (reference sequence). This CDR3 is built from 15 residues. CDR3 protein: CAWSGPGVLTDTQYF. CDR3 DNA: TGTGCCTGGAGTGGACCGGGGGTGCTCACAGATACGCAGTATTTT.

Written as DNA, the CDR3 is TGTGCCAGCAGCCTCGGGTGGGGGGAGGACACTGAAGCTTTCTTT. It translates to CASSLGWGEDTEAFF. J is TRBJ1-1 and V is TRBV7-9; D might be TRBD1 (5 bases). The CDR3 length is 15 residues. Germline V CDR1 and CDR2: SEHNR, FQNEAQ (reference sequence). Trimming cost V 5 bases and J 3 bases, with 16 bases left between them. Together with reference TRBV7-9 and TRBJ1-1, the CDR3 gives the full variable domain: DTGVSQNPRHKITKRGQNVTFRCDPISEHNRLYWYRQTLGQGPEFLTYFQNEAQLEKSRLLSDRFSAERPKGSFSTLEIQRTEQGDSAMYLCASSLGWGEDTEAFFGQGTRLTVV.

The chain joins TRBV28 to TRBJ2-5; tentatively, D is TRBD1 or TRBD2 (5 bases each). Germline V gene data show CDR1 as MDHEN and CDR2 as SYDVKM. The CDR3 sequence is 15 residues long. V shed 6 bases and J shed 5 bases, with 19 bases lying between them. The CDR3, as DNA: TGTGCCAGCAGCTCCCCCCCTGGGGACGGGGAGACCCAGTACTTC. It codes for CASSSPPGDGETQYF.